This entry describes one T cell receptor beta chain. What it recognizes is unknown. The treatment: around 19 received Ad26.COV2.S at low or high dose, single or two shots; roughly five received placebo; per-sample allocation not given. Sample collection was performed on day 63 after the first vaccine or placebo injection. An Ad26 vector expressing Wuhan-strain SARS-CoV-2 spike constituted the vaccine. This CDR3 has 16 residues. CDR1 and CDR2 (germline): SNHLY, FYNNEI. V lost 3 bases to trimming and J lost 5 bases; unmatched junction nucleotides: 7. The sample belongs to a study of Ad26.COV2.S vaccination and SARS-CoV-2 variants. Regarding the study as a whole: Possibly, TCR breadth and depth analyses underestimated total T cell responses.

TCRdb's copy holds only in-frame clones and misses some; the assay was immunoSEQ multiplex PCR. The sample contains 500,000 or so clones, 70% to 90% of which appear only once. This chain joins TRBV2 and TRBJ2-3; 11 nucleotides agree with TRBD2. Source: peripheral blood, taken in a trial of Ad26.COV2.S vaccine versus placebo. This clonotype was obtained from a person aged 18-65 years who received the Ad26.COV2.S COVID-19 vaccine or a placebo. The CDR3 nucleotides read TGTGCCAGCAGTGATAGACTAGCGGGAAGTAGAGATACGCAGTATTTT. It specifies CASSDRLAGSRDTQYF.